This T cell receptor beta chain was recovered during a study of T-cell memory formation after mild COVID-19. In germline, CDR1 is MGHDK, CDR2 SYGVNS. With 4 bases removed from V and 4 bases from J, the gap between germline ends came to 13 bases. The CDR3 has 15 amino acids. TCRdb passed the 5' RACE reads through MiXCR, listing each CDR3 protein once. The table shows a few hundred thousand distinct CDR3 sequences, with 25% to 30% occurring only once. Sequencing used PBMCs or a T cell subset sorted from them (not recorded which). The rearrangement uses TRBV25-1 and TRBJ2-2; D gene ambiguous. This clonotype was sampled from an adult woman who had mild COVID-19 (a few samples of this study predate the infection). Cell type and time point are not known. CDR3 protein: CASSVLEGGTGELFF. The CDR3 DNA follows: TGTGCCAGCAGTGTCCTAGAAGGTGGCACCGGGGAGCTGTTTTTT.